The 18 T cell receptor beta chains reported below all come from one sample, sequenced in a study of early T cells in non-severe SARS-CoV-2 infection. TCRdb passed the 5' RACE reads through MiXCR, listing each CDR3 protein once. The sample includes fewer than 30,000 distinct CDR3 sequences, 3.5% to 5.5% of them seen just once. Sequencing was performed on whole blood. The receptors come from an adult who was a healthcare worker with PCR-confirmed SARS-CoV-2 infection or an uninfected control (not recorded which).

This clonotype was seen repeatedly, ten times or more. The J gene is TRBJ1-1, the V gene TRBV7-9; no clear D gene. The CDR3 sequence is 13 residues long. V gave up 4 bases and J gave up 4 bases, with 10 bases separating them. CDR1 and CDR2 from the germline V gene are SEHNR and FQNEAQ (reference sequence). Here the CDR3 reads CASSYGSPTEAFF. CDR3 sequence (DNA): TGTGCCAGCAGCTACGGGTCCCCCACTGAAGCTTTCTTT.

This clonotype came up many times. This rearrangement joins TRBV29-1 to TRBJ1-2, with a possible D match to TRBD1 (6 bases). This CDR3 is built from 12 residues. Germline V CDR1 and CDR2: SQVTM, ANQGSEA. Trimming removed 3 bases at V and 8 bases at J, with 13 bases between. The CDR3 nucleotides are TGCAGCGTTGATCCGGGGGCAATGGGCTACACCTTC. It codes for CSVDPGAMGYTF.

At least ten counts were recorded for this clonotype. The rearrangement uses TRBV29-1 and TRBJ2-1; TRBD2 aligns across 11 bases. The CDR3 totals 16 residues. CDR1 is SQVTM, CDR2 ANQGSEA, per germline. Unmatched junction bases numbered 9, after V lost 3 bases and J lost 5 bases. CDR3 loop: CSVDGLAGGSNNEQFF. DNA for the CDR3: TGCAGCGTTGACGGGCTAGCGGGAGGATCGAACAATGAGCAGTTCTTC.

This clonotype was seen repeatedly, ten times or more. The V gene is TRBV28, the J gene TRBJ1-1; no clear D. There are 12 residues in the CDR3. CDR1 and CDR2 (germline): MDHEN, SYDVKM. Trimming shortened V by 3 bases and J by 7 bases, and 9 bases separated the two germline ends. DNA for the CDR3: TGTGCCAGCAGTTTTTTCCCACGTGAAGCTTTCTTT. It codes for CASSFFPREAFF.

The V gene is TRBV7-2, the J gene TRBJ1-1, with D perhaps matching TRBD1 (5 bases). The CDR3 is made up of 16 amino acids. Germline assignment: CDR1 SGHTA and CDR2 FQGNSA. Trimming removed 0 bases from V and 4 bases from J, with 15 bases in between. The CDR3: CASSLAYGARGTEAFF. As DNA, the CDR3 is TGTGCCAGCAGCTTAGCGTACGGGGCGAGAGGCACTGAAGCTTTCTTT.

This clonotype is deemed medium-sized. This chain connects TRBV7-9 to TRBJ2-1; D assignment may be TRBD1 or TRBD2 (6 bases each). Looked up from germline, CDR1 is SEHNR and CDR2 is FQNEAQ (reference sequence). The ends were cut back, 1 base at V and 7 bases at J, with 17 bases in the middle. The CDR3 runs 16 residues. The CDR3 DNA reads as TGTGCCAGCAGCTTAGTCGGGGGCCCCCCTCGGAATGAGCAGTTCTTC. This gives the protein CASSLVGGPPRNEQFF.

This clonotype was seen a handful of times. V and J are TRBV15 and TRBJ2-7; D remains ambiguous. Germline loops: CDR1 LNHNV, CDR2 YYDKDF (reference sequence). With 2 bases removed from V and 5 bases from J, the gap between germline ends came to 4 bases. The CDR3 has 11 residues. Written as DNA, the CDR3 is TGTGCCACCAGCAGACGGGACGAGCAGTACTTC. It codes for CATSRRDEQYF. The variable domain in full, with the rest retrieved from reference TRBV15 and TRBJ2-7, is DAMVIQNPRYQVTQFGKPVTLSCSQTLNHNVMYWYQQKSSQAPKLLFHYYDKDFNNEADTPDNFQSRRPNTSFCFLDIRSPGLGDTAMYLCATSRRDEQYFGPGTRLTVT.

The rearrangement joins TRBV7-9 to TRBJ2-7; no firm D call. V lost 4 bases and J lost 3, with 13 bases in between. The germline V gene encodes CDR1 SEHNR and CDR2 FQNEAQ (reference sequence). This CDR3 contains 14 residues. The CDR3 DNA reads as TGTGCCAGCAGCTCCGGCCTTGGCCTCTACGAGCAGTACTTC. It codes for CASSSGLGLYEQYF. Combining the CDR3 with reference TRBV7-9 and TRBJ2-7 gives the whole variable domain DTGVSQNPRHKITKRGQNVTFRCDPISEHNRLYWYRQTLGQGPEFLTYFQNEAQLEKSRLLSDRFSAERPKGSFSTLEIQRTEQGDSAMYLCASSSGLGLYEQYFGPGTRLTVT.

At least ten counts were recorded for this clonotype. The CDR3 DNA follows: TGTGCCAGCAGCTTAGTTGGGGGCCCCGGGGAGCTGTTTTTT. Translating gives CASSLVGGPGELFF. The V gene is TRBV11-1, the J gene TRBJ2-2; perhaps TRBD1 as D (6 bases). The CDR3 spans 14 residues. Per the germline V gene, CDR1 is SGHAT and CDR2 is FQDESV (reference sequence). V was shortened by 1 base and J by 6 bases, with 9 bases between the two germline ends.

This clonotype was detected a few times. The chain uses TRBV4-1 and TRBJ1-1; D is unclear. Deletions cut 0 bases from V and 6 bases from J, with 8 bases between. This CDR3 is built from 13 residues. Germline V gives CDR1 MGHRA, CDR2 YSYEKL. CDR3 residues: CASSQDQSSEAFF. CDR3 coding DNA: TGCGCCAGCAGCCAAGATCAGTCCTCTGAAGCTTTCTTT.

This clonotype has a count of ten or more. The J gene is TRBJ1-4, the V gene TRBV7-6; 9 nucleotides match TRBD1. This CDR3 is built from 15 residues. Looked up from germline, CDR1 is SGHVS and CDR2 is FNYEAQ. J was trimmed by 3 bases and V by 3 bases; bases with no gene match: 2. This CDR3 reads CASSFDRGANEKLFF. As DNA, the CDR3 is TGTGCCAGCAGCTTCGACAGGGGGGCTAATGAAAAACTGTTTTTT.

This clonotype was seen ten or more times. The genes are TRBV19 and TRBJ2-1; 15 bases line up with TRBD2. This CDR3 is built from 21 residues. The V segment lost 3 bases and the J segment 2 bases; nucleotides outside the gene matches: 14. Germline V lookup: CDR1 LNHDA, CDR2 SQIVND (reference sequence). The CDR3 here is CASSMSLGTSGGSFPYNEQFF. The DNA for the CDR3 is TGTGCCAGTAGTATGTCCCTCGGGACTAGCGGGGGGTCGTTTCCCTACAATGAGCAGTTCTTC.

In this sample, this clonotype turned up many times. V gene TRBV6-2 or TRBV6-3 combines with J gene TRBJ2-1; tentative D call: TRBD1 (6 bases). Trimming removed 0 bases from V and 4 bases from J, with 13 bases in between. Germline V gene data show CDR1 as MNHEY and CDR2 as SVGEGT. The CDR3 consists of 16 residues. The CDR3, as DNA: TGTGCCAGCAGTTACTCGTCCGGACAGATTTACAATGAGCAGTTCTTC. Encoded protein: CASSYSSGQIYNEQFF.

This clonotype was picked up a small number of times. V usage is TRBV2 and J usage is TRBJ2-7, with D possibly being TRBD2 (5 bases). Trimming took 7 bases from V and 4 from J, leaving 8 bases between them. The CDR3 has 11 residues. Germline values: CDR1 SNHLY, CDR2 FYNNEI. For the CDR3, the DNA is TGTGCCAGCAAGGACTCTTACGAGCAGTACTTC. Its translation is CASKDSYEQYF.

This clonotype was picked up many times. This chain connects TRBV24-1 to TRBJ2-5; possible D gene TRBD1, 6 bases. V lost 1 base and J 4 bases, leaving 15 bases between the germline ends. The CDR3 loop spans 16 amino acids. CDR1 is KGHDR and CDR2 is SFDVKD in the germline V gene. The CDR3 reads CATSDLQGGGAETQYF. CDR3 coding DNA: TGTGCCACCAGTGATTTACAGGGTGGAGGAGCAGAGACCCAGTACTTC.

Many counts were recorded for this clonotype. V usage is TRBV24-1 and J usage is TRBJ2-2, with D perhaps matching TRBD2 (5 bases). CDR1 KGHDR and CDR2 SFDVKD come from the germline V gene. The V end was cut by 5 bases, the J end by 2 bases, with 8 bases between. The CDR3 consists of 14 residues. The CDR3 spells CATSGGDNTGELFF. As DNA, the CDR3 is TGTGCCACCAGTGGGGGAGATAACACCGGGGAGCTGTTTTTT.

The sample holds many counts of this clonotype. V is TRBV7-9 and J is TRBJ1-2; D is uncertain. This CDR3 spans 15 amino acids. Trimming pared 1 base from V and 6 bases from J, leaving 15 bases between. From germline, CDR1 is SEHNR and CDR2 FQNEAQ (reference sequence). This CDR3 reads CASSLGSRGGDGYTF. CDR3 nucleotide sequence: TGTGCCAGCAGCTTAGGCTCGAGAGGTGGGGATGGCTACACCTTC. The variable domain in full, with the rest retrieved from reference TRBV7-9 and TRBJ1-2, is DTGVSQNPRHKITKRGQNVTFRCDPISEHNRLYWYRQTLGQGPEFLTYFQNEAQLEKSRLLSDRFSAERPKGSFSTLEIQRTEQGDSAMYLCASSLGSRGGDGYTFGSGTRLTVV.

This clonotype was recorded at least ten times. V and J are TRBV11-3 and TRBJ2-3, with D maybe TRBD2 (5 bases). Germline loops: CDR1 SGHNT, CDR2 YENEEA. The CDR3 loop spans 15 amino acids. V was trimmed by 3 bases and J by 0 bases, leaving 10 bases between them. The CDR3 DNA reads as TGTGCCAGCAGCTTCGGAGCGGCTAGCACAGATACGCAGTATTTT. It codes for CASSFGAASTDTQYF. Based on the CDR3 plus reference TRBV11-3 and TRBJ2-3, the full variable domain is EAGVVQSPRYKIIEKKQPVAFWCNPISGHNTLYWYLQNLGQGPELLIRYENEEAVDDSQLPKDRFSAERLKGVDSTLKIQPAELGDSAVYLCASSFGAASTDTQYFGPGTRLTVL.